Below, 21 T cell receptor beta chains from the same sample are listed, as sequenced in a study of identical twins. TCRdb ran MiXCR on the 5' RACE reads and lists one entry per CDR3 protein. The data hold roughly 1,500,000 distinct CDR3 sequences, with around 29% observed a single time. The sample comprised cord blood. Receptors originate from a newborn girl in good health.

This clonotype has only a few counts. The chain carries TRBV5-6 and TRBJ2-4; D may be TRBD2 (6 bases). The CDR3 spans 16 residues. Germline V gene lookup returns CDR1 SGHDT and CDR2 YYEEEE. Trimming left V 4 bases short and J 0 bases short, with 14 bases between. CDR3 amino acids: CASSPAGLKAKNIQYF. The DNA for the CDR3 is TGTGCCAGCAGCCCGGCGGGACTCAAAGCCAAAAACATTCAGTACTTC.

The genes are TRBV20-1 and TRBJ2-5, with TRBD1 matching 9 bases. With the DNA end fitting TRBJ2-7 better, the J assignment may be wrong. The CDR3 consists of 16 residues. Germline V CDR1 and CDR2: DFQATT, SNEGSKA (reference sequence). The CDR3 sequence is CSARDFRDRALHEQYF. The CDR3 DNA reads TGCAGTGCTAGGGATTTCCGGGACAGGGCCCTCCACGAGCAGTACTTC.

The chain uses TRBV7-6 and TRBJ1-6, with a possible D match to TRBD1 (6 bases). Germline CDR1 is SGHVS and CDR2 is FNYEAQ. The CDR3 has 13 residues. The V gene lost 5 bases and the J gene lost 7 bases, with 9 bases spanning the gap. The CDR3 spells CASSVGQNSPLHF. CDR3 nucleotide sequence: TGTGCCAGCAGCGTCGGACAGAATTCACCCCTCCACTTT.

Here the CDR3 DNA reads TGCAGTGCTAGAGCCATAGCGGGAGTGAACAATGAGCAGTTCTTC. This sequence encodes CSARAIAGVNNEQFF. The V and J genes are TRBV20-1 and TRBJ2-1, with 9 nucleotides matching TRBD2. J gave up 5 bases and V 1 base, and 6 bases lay outside the gene matches. Germline CDR1 is DFQATT and CDR2 is SNEGSKA (reference sequence). The CDR3 consists of 15 residues.

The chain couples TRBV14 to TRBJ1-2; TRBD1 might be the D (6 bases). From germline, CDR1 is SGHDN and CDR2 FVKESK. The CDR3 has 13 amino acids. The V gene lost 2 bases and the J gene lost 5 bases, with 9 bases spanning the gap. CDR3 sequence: CASSQPGAYGYTF. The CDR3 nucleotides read TGTGCCAGCAGCCAACCAGGGGCGTATGGCTACACCTTC.

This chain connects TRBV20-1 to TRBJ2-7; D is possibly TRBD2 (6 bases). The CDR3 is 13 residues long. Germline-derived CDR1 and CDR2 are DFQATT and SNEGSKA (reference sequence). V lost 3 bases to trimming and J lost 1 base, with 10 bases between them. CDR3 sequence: CSASWGVSYEQYF. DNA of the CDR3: TGCAGTGCTAGTTGGGGGGTTTCCTACGAGCAGTACTTC.

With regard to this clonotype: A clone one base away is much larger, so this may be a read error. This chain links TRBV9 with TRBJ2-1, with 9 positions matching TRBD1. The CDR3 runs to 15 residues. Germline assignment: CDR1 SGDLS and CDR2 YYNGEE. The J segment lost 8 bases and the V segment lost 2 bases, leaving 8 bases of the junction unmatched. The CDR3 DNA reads TGTGCCAGCAGCGTCCGGGACAGGGCAGGTTATGAGCAGTTCTTC. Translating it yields CASSVRDRAGYEQFF. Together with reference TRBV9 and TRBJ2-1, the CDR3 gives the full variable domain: DSGVTQTPKHLITATGQRVTLRCSPRSGDLSVYWYQQSLDQGLQFLIQYYNGEERAKGNILERFSAQQFPDLHSELNLSSLELGDSALYFCASSVRDRAGYEQFFGPGTRLTVL.

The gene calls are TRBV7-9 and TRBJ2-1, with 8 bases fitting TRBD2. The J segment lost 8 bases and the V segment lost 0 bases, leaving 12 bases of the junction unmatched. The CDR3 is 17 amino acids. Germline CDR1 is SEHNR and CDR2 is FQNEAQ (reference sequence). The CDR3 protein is CASSLAWTRGGTDEQFF. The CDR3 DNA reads TGTGCCAGCAGCTTAGCCTGGACCCGGGGGGGTACTGATGAGCAGTTCTTC.

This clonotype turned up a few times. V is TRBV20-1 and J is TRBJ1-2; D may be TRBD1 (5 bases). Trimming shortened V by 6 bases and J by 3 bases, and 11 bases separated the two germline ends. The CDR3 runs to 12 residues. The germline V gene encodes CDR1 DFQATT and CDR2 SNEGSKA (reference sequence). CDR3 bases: TGCAGTGCGGACCCGGGACACTATGGCTACACCTTC. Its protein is CSADPGHYGYTF.

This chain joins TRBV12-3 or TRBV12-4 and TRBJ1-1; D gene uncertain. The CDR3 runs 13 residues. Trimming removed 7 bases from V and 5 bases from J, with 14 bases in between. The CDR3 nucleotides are TGTGCCAGCACCTTCTCGAGGAAAACTGAAGCTTTCTTT. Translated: CASTFSRKTEAFF.

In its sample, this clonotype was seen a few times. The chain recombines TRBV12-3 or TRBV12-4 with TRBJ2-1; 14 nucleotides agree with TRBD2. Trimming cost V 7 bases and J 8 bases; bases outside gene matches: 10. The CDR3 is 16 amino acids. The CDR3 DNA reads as TGTGCCAGCACCCCGGGACTAGCGGGGGCGGGGGATGAGCAGTTCTTC. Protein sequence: CASTPGLAGAGDEQFF.

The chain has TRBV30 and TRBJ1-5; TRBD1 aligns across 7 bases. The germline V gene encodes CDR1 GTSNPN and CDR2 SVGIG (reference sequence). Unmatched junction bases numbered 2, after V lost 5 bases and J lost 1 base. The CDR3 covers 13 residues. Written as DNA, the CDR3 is TGTGCCTGGCAACAGGGGAGCAATCAGCCCCAGCATTTT. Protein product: CAWQQGSNQPQHF. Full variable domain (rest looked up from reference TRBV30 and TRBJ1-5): SQTIHQWPATLVQPVGSPLSLECTVEGTSNPNLYWYRQAAGRGLQLLFYSVGIGQISSEVPQNLSASRPQDRQFILSSKKLLLSDSGFYLCAWQQGSNQPQHFGDGTRLSIL.

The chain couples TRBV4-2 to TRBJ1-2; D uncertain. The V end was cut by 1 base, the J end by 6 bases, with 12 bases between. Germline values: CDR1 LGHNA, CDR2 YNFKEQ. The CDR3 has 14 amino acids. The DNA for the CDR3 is TGTGCCAGCAGCCAAGTCGACGGGAGGGATGGCTACACCTTC. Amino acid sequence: CASSQVDGRDGYTF.

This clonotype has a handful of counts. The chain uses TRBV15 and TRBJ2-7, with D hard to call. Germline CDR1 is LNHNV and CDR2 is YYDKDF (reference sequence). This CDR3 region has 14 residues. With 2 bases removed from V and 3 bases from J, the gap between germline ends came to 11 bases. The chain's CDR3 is CATSRYGRDYEQYF. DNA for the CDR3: TGTGCCACCAGCAGATACGGACGCGACTACGAGCAGTACTTC. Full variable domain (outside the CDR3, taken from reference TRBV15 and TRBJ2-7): DAMVIQNPRYQVTQFGKPVTLSCSQTLNHNVMYWYQQKSSQAPKLLFHYYDKDFNNEADTPDNFQSRRPNTSFCFLDIRSPGLGDTAMYLCATSRYGRDYEQYFGPGTRLTVT.

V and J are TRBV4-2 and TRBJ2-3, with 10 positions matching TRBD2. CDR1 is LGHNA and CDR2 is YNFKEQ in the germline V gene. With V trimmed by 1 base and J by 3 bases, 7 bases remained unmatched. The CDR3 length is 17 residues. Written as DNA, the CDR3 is TGTGCCAGCAGCCAAGCACAACTAGCGGGGCCTACAGATACGCAGTATTTT. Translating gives CASSQAQLAGPTDTQYF.

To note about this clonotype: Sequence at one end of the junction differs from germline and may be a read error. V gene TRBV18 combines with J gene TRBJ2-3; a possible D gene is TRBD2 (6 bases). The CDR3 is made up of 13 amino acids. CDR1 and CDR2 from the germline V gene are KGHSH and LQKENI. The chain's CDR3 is CASSQTSTGTQYF. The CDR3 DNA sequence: TGTGCCAGCTCGCAAACTAGCACAGGTACGCAGTATTTT.

DNA for the CDR3: TGTGCCAGCAGCCCCTACCGGACAGGGAGCACAGATACGCAGTATTTT. As protein: CASSPYRTGSTDTQYF. The V gene is TRBV7-9, the J gene TRBJ2-3; 8 nucleotides agree with TRBD1. The CDR3 is made up of 16 amino acids. With V trimmed by 5 bases and J by 0 bases, 7 bases remained unmatched. Per germline, CDR1 SEHNR and CDR2 FQNEAQ (reference sequence).

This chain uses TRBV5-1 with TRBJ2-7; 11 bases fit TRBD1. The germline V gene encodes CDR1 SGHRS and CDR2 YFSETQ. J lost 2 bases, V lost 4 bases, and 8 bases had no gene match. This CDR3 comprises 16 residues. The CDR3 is CASSPIWTGGTYEQYF. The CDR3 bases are TGCGCCAGCAGCCCGATCTGGACAGGGGGCACCTACGAGCAGTACTTC.

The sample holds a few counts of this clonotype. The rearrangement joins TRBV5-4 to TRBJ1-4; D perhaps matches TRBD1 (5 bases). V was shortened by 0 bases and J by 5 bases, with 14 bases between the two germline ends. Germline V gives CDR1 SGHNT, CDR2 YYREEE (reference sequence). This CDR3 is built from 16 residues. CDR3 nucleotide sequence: TGTGCCAGCAGCTTGGAGGCCGGGACCCGAAATGAAAAACTGTTTTTT. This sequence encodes CASSLEAGTRNEKLFF.

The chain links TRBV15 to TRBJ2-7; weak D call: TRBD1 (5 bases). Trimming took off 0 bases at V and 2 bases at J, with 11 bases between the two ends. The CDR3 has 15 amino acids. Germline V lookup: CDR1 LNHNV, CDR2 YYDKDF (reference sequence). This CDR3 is CATSRESRQTYEQYF. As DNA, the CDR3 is TGTGCCACCAGCAGAGAAAGTCGACAGACCTACGAGCAGTACTTC.

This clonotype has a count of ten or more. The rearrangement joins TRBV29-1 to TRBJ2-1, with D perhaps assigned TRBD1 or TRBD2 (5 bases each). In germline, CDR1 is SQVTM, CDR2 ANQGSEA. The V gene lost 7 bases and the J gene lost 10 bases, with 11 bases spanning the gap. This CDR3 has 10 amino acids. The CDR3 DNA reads TGCAGCGCTGGGGGTCGGGAGCAGTTCTTC. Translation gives CSAGGREQFF.